A selection of T cell receptor beta chains follows, all from one sample in a study of cytomegalovirus exposure and HLA in healthy donors. Repertoires were generated with immunoSEQ multiplex PCR, while TCRdb's copy carries only in-frame clones and drops some. The sample includes about 190,000 clones, just under 75% seen only once; the top ten take about 4.4%. The source material was PBMCs. The receptors come from a man younger than 45 in good health and CMV-seropositive. Each CDR3 is given with its conserved first and last residue. The D gene is left open where the match is weak. The size entry is marked missing in some rows and otherwise reads once, few, many or a size class.

>15|TRBJ2-1|.|.|TRBV6-6
TGTGCCAGCAGTCGGCCCGGGGTCTCCTACAATGAGCAGTTCTTC
CASSRPGVSYNEQFF
>14|TRBJ2-5|.|.|TRBV18
TGTGCCAGCTCACAACAGGGCCCCCCAGAGACCCAGTACTTC
CASSQQGPPETQYF
>16|TRBJ1-6|.|.|TRBV9
TGTGCCAGCAGCGTAGGAACCTCCGGGGATAATTCACCCCTCCACTTT
CASSVGTSGDNSPLHF
>16|TRBJ2-1|.|.|TRBV15
TGTGCCACCAGCAGAGAGACGGTCCGACTCCTCAATGAGCAGTTCTTC
CATSRETVRLLNEQFF
>12|TRBJ1-1|.|.|TRBV7-9
TGTGCCAGCTTCGGTAATTCCGGTGAAGCTTTCTTT
CASFGNSGEAFF
>15|TRBJ1-1|few|.|TRBV5-1
TGCGCCAGCAGCTTAATGAACAGGGACGGGACTGAAGCTTTCTTT
CASSLMNRDGTEAFF
>15|TRBJ2-7|.|TRBD1|TRBV6-1
TGTGCCAGCAGTACGTGGACAGGGAGCTCCTACGAGCAGTACTTC
CASSTWTGSSYEQYF
>16|TRBJ1-5|.|TRBD1|TRBV15
TGTGCCACCAGCAGAGGGGACAGGGTGGTAAGTCAGCCCCAGCATTTT
CATSRGDRVVSQPQHF
>12|TRBJ2-7|.|TRBD1|TRBV10-3
TGTGCCACCTCCGACAGGGCCTACGAGCAGTACTTC
CATSDRAYEQYF
>14|TRBJ1-6|.|TRBD1|TRBV14
TGTGCCAGCAGCCAGCGACAGGGTAATTCACCCCTCCACTTT
CASSQRQGNSPLHF
>11|TRBJ2-1|once|.|TRBV30
TGTGCCTGGAAGGTAGCGAATGAGCAGTTCTTC
CAWKVANEQFF
>15|TRBJ2-1|.|.|TRBV2
TGTGCCAGCAGATCGACGGGGAGCTCCTACAATGAGCAGTTCTTC
CASRSTGSSYNEQFF
>14|TRBJ1-2|.|TRBD1|TRBV9
TGTGCCAGCAGCGTAGGGACAGGGAATAATGGCTACACCTTC
CASSVGTGNNGYTF
>14|TRBJ1-5|.|TRBD1|TRBV6-1
TGTGCCAGCAGTGAAACGTCAGGGGGTCAGCCCCAGCATTTT
CASSETSGGQPQHF
>14|TRBJ1-1|once|TRBD1|TRBV29-1
TGCAGCGTTTGCCCGACAGGGACTTGCACTGAAGCTTTCTTT
CSVCPTGTCTEAFF
>15|TRBJ1-6|.|.|TRBV25-1
TGTGCCAGCAGTGAATCGTACCGTAGTAATTCACCCCTCCACTTT
CASSESYRSNSPLHF
>14|TRBJ2-5|.|TRBD2|TRBV7-2
TGTGCCAGCGCCCCGGCTAGCGGGGTAGGGACCCAGTACTTC
CASAPASGVGTQYF
>15|TRBJ1-4|.|.|TRBV5-1
TGCGCCAGCTCAGGACTTTTTGCAACTAATGAAAAACTGTTTTTT
CASSGLFATNEKLFF
>16|TRBJ2-2|once|TRBD1|TRBV6-4
TGTGCCAGCAGTGACACTGGGACAGGGAACACCGGGGAGCTGTTTTTT
CASSDTGTGNTGELFF
>14|TRBJ2-7|.|TRBD1|TRBV18
TGTGCCAGCTCACCACGGACAGGGCTTTCCGAGCAGTACTTC
CASSPRTGLSEQYF
>12|TRBJ1-6|.|.|TRBV13
TGTGCCAGCGGGCTGTTAAATTCACCCCTCCACTTT
CASGLLNSPLHF
>12|TRBJ2-1|.|.|TRBV2
TGTGCCAGCAGTGAAGTCCTCTCGGAGCAGTTCTTC
CASSEVLSEQFF
>15|TRBJ2-1|.|.|TRBV28
TGTGCCAGCAGTTTAACGGCTAGCCGACACAATGAGCAGTTCTTC
CASSLTASRHNEQFF
>14|TRBJ2-5|.|.|TRBV9
TGTGCCAGCAGCCTGGCGGGGTACCAAGAGACCCAGTACTTC
CASSLAGYQETQYF
>14|TRBJ1-3|.|.|TRBV11-1
TGTGCCAGCAGCACCAGGACTGCTGGAAACACCATATATTTT
CASSTRTAGNTIYF
>14|TRBJ2-1|.|.|TRBV25-1
TGTGCCAGCAGTGAGGAGCCCCTCCACAATGAGCAGTTCTTC
CASSEEPLHNEQFF
>13|TRBJ2-7|.|TRBD2|TRBV9
TGTGCCAGCAGCCCGGGGGGGGGCCCCGAGCAGTACTTC
CASSPGGGPEQYF
>15|TRBJ2-7|few|TRBD2|TRBV27
TGTGCCAGCAGTCTAGTCCCGGGACTAGCCTACGAGCAGTACTTC
CASSLVPGLAYEQYF
>15|TRBJ2-1|.|TRBD2|TRBV2
TGTGCCAGCAGTGAAAATTCAGCGGGAGTCAATGAGCAGTTCTTC
CASSENSAGVNEQFF
>15|TRBJ2-1|once|TRBD2|TRBV4-3
TGCGCCAGCAGCTCCTGGACTAGCGGGAGGAATGAGCAGTTCTTC
CASSSWTSGRNEQFF
>14|TRBJ1-5|.|TRBD1|TRBV6-1
TGTGCCAGCAGTGACCGACAGGGAGGCCAGCCCCAGCATTTT
CASSDRQGGQPQHF
>15|TRBJ1-2|.|TRBD1|TRBV19
TGTGCCAGTAGTATGGGACAGGTCAAAAACTATGGCTACACCTTC
CASSMGQVKNYGYTF
>12|TRBJ2-4|few|.|TRBV5-6
TGTGCCAGCAGCTTGGGTCTAAACATTCAGTACTTC
CASSLGLNIQYF
>15|TRBJ2-5|.|.|TRBV6-5
TGTGCCAGCAGTCGGATGGGGCAGCGGGAAGAGACCCAGTACTTC
CASSRMGQREETQYF
>15|TRBJ1-3|.|.|TRBV12-1
TGTGCCATCACTGGACAGGGGACTTCTGGAAACACCATATATTTT
CAITGQGTSGNTIYF
>18|TRBJ1-2|few|TRBD1|TRBV7-2
TGTGCCAGCAGCCGCATCAGAGACAGGGGGACCGACGGGGCCGGCTACACCTTC
CASSRIRDRGTDGAGYTF
>13|TRBJ1-3|few|.|TRBV29-1
TGCAGCGTCCTAGGGGGGGAGACAAACACCATATATTTT
CSVLGGETNTIYF
>14|TRBJ2-1|.|TRBD2|TRBV14
TGTGCCAGCAGCCAAGACCATTGGGGGGGAGAGGTGTTCTTC
CASSQDHWGGEVFF
>15|TRBJ2-1|.|TRBD2|TRBV18
TGTGCCAGCTCTCCTCAACCGGGACTAGCGGGTGAGCAGTTCTTC
CASSPQPGLAGEQFF
>14|TRBJ2-7|.|.|TRBV4-1
TGCGCCAGCAGCCAAGGACTATCTGGGTTCGAGCAGTACTTC
CASSQGLSGFEQYF
>18|TRBJ1-5|.|TRBD1|TRBV30
TGTGCCTGGAGTGTACGAGACAGGGGTGTATTTAGCAATCAGCCCCAGCATTTT
CAWSVRDRGVFSNQPQHF
>15|TRBJ2-6|.|.|TRBV9
TGTGCCAGCAGCGTAGTCCTCTCTGGGGCCAACGTCCTGACTTTC
CASSVVLSGANVLTF
>15|TRBJ1-6|.|TRBD1|TRBV19
TGTGCCAGTAGTATTCGACAGGGAGGAAATTCACCCCTCCACTTT
CASSIRQGGNSPLHF
>14|TRBJ2-3|.|.|TRBV9
TGTGCCAGCAGCGGAGAAGGACAGACAGATACGCAGTATTTT
CASSGEGQTDTQYF
>14|TRBJ1-2|.|TRBD1|TRBV29-1
TGCAGCGTTGACTCCCGGACAGGGGGCGATGGCTACACCTTC
CSVDSRTGGDGYTF